This entry lists 20 T cell receptor beta chains sequenced from one sample in a study of tumor T cells in aggressive B-cell lymphoma. Sequencing used immunoSEQ multiplex PCR; TCRdb keeps in-frame clones, though not all of them. Of approximately 5,300 clones in the sample, approximately 84% were seen once. Sequencing was performed on tumor tissue. The source of these receptors is an adult with diffuse large B cell lymphoma.

The V gene is TRBV7-6, the J gene TRBJ1-4; tentatively, D is TRBD1 (6 bases). Germline V CDR1 and CDR2: SGHVS, FNYEAQ. V lost 1 base to trimming and J lost 8 bases, with 20 bases between them. The CDR3 is made up of 17 amino acids. The chain's CDR3 is CASSLGGGSGGGEKLFF. The CDR3, as DNA: TGTGCCAGCAGCTTAGGTGGGGGTAGTGGGGGCGGCGAAAAACTGTTTTTT.

This clone has only one observation. This chain joins TRBV9 and TRBJ2-7; D might be TRBD2 (7 bases). The CDR3 sequence is 15 residues long. Germline V gene sequence: CDR1 SGDLS, CDR2 YYNGEE. V gave up 3 bases and J gave up 3 bases, with 16 bases separating them. In nucleotides, the CDR3 is TGTGCCAGCAGCGAAGGGGGGGGCCAGGGCTACGAGCAGTACTTC. This encodes CASSEGGGQGYEQYF.

This clone occurred a few times. The chain links TRBV2 to TRBJ2-5, with D tentatively TRBD2 (5 bases). Looked up from germline, CDR1 is SNHLY and CDR2 is FYNNEI. V lost 10 bases, J lost 2 bases, and 20 bases lay in between. The CDR3 contains 15 residues. The CDR3 DNA follows: TGTGCCAACGTACCCTGGGGTGAGCGGCAAGAGACCCAGTACTTC. Translation: CANVPWGERQETQYF.

The sample holds a few counts of this clone. This chain connects TRBV28 to TRBJ2-2; D gene ambiguous. Trimming left V 2 bases short and J 1 base short, with 5 bases between. The CDR3 extends over 14 amino acids. CDR1 MDHEN and CDR2 SYDVKM come from the germline V gene. In DNA form, the CDR3 reads TGTGCCAGCAGTTTAGTCAGGAACACCGGGGAGCTGTTTTTT. Amino acid sequence: CASSLVRNTGELFF.

The CDR3 loop reads CASSRTSALEDTQYF. CDR3 bases: TGCGCCAGCAGCCGGACTAGCGCATTGGAGGATACGCAGTATTTT. The rearrangement joins TRBV5-1 to TRBJ2-3, with 9 bases aligning to TRBD2. Trimming cost V 4 bases and J 6 bases; bases outside gene matches: 9. The CDR3 is made up of 15 amino acids. CDR1 is SGHRS, CDR2 YFSETQ, per germline.

The rearrangement joins TRBV7-8 to TRBJ1-5, with 9 nucleotides matching TRBD1. The CDR3 extends over 14 amino acids. The V and J ends lost 4 bases and 5 bases, in that order; junction bases with no gene match: 3. The V gene's germline CDR1 is SGHVS and CDR2 FQNEAQ. Here the CDR3 DNA reads TGTGCCAGCAGCTCGGGACAGGGCCATCAGCCCCAGCATTTT. Encoded protein: CASSSGQGHQPQHF.

The gene calls are TRBV5-4 and TRBJ2-1; 7 bases map to TRBD2. V gave up 4 bases and J gave up 6 bases; unmatched junction bases: 4. The germline V gene has CDR1 SGHNT and CDR2 YYREEE (reference sequence). The CDR3 has 13 residues. The CDR3 protein is CASSVGLPNEQFF. In DNA, the CDR3 is TGTGCCAGCAGCGTGGGACTACCCAATGAGCAGTTCTTC.

The sample holds a few counts of this clone. This chain connects TRBV28 to TRBJ2-3, with a tentative D call TRBD1 (5 bases). The CDR3 loop spans 13 amino acids. The V and J ends lost 6 bases and 6 bases respectively, with 13 bases between them. Germline values: CDR1 MDHEN, CDR2 SYDVKM. CDR3 in DNA: TGTGCCAGCAGACTTCAGGGTACGGATACGCAGTATTTT. Residues: CASRLQGTDTQYF.

The chain links TRBV5-1 to TRBJ1-1; TRBD1 aligns across 7 bases. V lost 0 bases to trimming and J lost 1 base; unmatched junction nucleotides: 3. This CDR3 spans 15 amino acids. Per the germline V gene, CDR1 is SGHRS and CDR2 is YFSETQ. CDR3 region: CASSLERGPNTEAFF. In DNA form, the CDR3 reads TGCGCCAGCAGCTTGGAGAGGGGGCCGAACACTGAAGCTTTCTTT.

This clone came up once. At the DNA level, this CDR3 is encoded by other sequences in the same sample as well. This chain joins TRBV11-1 and TRBJ2-7; D not certain. Germline loops: CDR1 SGHAT, CDR2 FQDESV (reference sequence). The V end was cut by 5 bases, the J end by 3 bases, with 11 bases between. The CDR3 length is 13 residues. CDR3 bases: TGTGCCAGCAGCCTAACCCCTGGCTACGAGCAGTACTTC. It is translated as CASSLTPGYEQYF.

This sequence joins TRBV28 and TRBJ1-5; perhaps TRBD1 as D (5 bases). CDR1 and CDR2 from the germline V gene are MDHEN and SYDVKM. Trimming removed 1 base at V and 2 bases at J, with 9 bases between. CDR3 length equals 15 residues. CDR3 residues: CASSLSGYGNQPQHF. CDR3 DNA sequence: TGTGCCAGCAGTTTATCAGGGTACGGCAATCAGCCCCAGCATTTT.

This chain links TRBV5-1 with TRBJ2-1; D may be TRBD1 (5 bases). Germline V gene sequence: CDR1 SGHRS, CDR2 YFSETQ. The CDR3 length is 12 residues. V was cut by 2 bases and J by 13 bases, with 13 bases left in between. The CDR3 protein is CASSFIGDRQFF. In nucleotides, the CDR3 is TGCGCCAGCAGCTTTATAGGAGACAGACAGTTCTTC.

The genes are TRBV4-1 and TRBJ1-1, with 7 bases aligning to TRBD1. Germline CDR1 MGHRA, CDR2 YSYEKL. The trim removed 4 bases at V and 0 bases at J, leaving 8 bases unmatched. The CDR3 is made up of 16 amino acids. The CDR3 loop reads CASSRFPGQLNTEAFF. The CDR3 nucleotides read TGCGCCAGCAGCCGCTTTCCGGGACAGCTGAACACTGAAGCTTTCTTT.

The V and J genes are TRBV5-1 and TRBJ2-5, with D perhaps TRBD1 (5 bases). Trimming pared 2 bases from V and 1 base from J, leaving 15 bases between. This CDR3 is built from 16 residues. Germline CDR1 reads SGHRS; CDR2 reads YFSETQ. CDR3 amino acids: CASSLDRQLPQETQYF. The CDR3 bases are TGCGCCAGCAGCTTAGATAGACAGTTGCCCCAAGAGACCCAGTACTTC.

The CDR3 coding sequence is TGTGCCAGCAGCCAAACAGGGATCAGGATGAACACTGAAGCTTTCTTT. This codes for CASSQTGIRMNTEAFF. The rearrangement links TRBV7-9 to TRBJ1-1, with D maybe TRBD1 (6 bases). Trimming took 5 bases from V and 0 from J, leaving 16 bases between them. Germline CDR1 and CDR2: SEHNR and FQNEAQ (reference sequence). The CDR3 covers 16 residues.

The chain has TRBV29-1 and TRBJ1-3; a weak D match, TRBD1 (5 bases). This CDR3 spans 15 amino acids. Germline loops: CDR1 SQVTM, CDR2 ANQGSEA. V shed 6 bases and J shed 2 bases, with 17 bases lying between them. In DNA, the CDR3 is TGCAGCGTCACAGGTTTAACTGGCCCTGGAAACACCATATATTTT. Protein product: CSVTGLTGPGNTIYF.

The V call is TRBV7-9, the J call TRBJ2-1; D gene uncertain. V was shortened by 3 bases and J by 5 bases, with 5 bases between the two germline ends. Germline CDR1 is SEHNR and CDR2 is FQNEAQ (reference sequence). The CDR3 extends over 12 amino acids. The CDR3, as DNA: TGTGCCAGCAGCTTCGGAGACAATGAGCAGTTCTTC. Residues: CASSFGDNEQFF.

The chain joins TRBV6-6 to TRBJ1-3, with TRBD1 matching over 7 bases. The CDR3 spans 13 residues. The germline V gene has CDR1 MNHNY and CDR2 SVGAGI (reference sequence). Trimming at V came to 7 bases and at J to 3 bases, leaving 3 bases not matched to a gene. This chain's CDR3 is CASTRDSGNTIYF. The CDR3 DNA is TGTGCCAGCACCCGGGACAGTGGAAACACCATATATTTT.

This chain joins TRBV19 and TRBJ1-5; D ambiguous. Trimming stripped 7 bases from V and 3 bases from J, with 16 bases between. CDR3 size: 15 residues. Germline CDR1 reads LNHDA; CDR2 reads SQIVND (reference sequence). CDR3 protein: CASIARGSINQPQHF. For the CDR3, the DNA is TGTGCCAGTATTGCCCGCGGCAGCATCAATCAGCCCCAGCATTTT.

The J gene is TRBJ2-7, the V gene TRBV5-1, with 7 bases matching TRBD1. The V gene's germline CDR1 is SGHRS and CDR2 YFSETQ. V was clipped by 2 bases and J by 7 bases; unmatched bases: 3. This CDR3 is 12 amino acids long. CDR3 protein: CASSLNRGEQYF. The CDR3 DNA sequence: TGCGCCAGCAGCTTAAACAGGGGAGAGCAGTACTTC.